The next 8 T cell receptor beta chains were all read from a single sample in a study of T cell responses to AZD1222 COVID-19 vaccine. The data were produced by immunoSEQ multiplex PCR, yet TCRdb's version contains in-frame clones alone and is incomplete. The sample lists approximately 30,000 clones, 85% to 90% occurring once. The material sequenced was peripheral blood, taken 28 days after the second AZD1222 dose. Receptors were obtained from an adult who received the AZD1222 COVID-19 vaccine.

The gene calls are TRBV2 and TRBJ2-7; 8 nucleotides match TRBD2. V gave up 3 bases and J gave up 9 bases; unmatched junction bases: 10. CDR3 length equals 14 residues. Germline V CDR1 and CDR2: SNHLY, FYNNEI. CDR3 DNA sequence: TGTGCCAGCAGTGATATGACTAGCGAATTTCGGCAGTACTTC. This sequence encodes CASSDMTSEFRQYF.

This clone was seen once. The CDR3 spells CASSLTPLTYNEQFF. CDR3 bases: TGCGCCAGCAGCTTGACACCGCTTACCTACAATGAGCAGTTCTTC. The J gene is TRBJ2-1, the V gene TRBV5-1; D remains ambiguous. Trimming pared 1 base from V and 2 bases from J, leaving 10 bases between. CDR1 and CDR2 (germline): SGHRS, YFSETQ. This CDR3 comprises 15 residues. The full variable domain, rest sourced from reference TRBV5-1 and TRBJ2-1, is KAGVTQTPRYLIKTRGQQVTLSCSPISGHRSVSWYQQTPGQGLQFLFEYFSETQRNKGNFPGRFSGRQFSNSRSEMNVSTLELGDSALYLCASSLTPLTYNEQFFGPGTRLTVL.

The chain employs TRBV6-6 and TRBJ2-7; 7 bases agree with TRBD1. The ends lost 0 bases at V and 5 bases at J; junction bases unmatched: 7. The CDR3 has 15 residues. CDR1 and CDR2 from the germline V gene are MNHNY and SVGAGI (reference sequence). CDR3: CASSYSRDRVHEQYF. CDR3 DNA: TGTGCCAGCAGTTACTCCCGAGACAGGGTCCACGAGCAGTACTTC.

The rearrangement links TRBV6-5 to TRBJ1-1, with 9 bases identical to TRBD1. CDR1 and CDR2 (germline): MNHEY, SVGAGI. The CDR3 runs to 12 residues. V trimming: 6 bases; J trimming: 6 bases; junction bases outside the gene matches: 2. The CDR3 here is CASSRTGAEAFF. The CDR3, as DNA: TGTGCCAGCAGCCGGACAGGGGCTGAAGCTTTCTTT.

V gene TRBV5-1 combines with J gene TRBJ2-2; D unclear. The V end was cut by 0 bases, the J end by 3 bases, with 6 bases between. The CDR3 spans 14 residues. The germline V gene has CDR1 SGHRS and CDR2 YFSETQ. The CDR3: CASSLAPDTGELFF. The CDR3 DNA follows: TGCGCCAGCAGCTTGGCTCCCGACACCGGGGAGCTGTTTTTT.

This clone was observed a few times. CDR3 amino acids: CASSLRTAIGSQYF. In DNA, the CDR3 is TGTGCCAGCAGCCTAAGGACGGCAATAGGATCCCAGTACTTC. The chain has TRBV27 and TRBJ2-5; D ambiguous. Germline V lookup: CDR1 MNHEY, CDR2 SMNVEV (reference sequence). The CDR3 consists of 14 residues. Trimming left V 6 bases short and J 9 bases short, with 20 bases between.

V usage is TRBV6-5 and J usage is TRBJ1-5, with TRBD1 as a possible D gene (5 bases). This CDR3 has 13 amino acids. Per germline, CDR1 MNHEY and CDR2 SVGAGI. The V gene lost 5 bases and the J gene lost 5 bases, with 10 bases spanning the gap. The CDR3 here is CASSRGGYQPQHF. The CDR3 DNA sequence: TGTGCCAGCAGTCGGGGGGGGTATCAGCCCCAGCATTTT.

This chain links TRBV13 with TRBJ1-1, with D unresolved. The CDR3 runs 16 residues. Germline CDR1 and CDR2: PRHDT and FYEKMQ (reference sequence). The germline V and J ends were trimmed by 3 bases and 4 bases, with 18 bases remaining between them. CDR3 protein: CASSLGWTGSATEAFF. Here the CDR3 DNA reads TGTGCCAGCAGCTTGGGGTGGACGGGGAGCGCCACTGAAGCTTTCTTT.